The clone carrying this T cell receptor (beta chain) was picked up a small number of times. The use of genomic DNA as template underpinned the TCR beta VDJ and CDR3 profiling. TCRdb reanalysed the reads using MiXCR and keeps one entry per CDR3 protein. The table has 150,000 to 200,000 distinct CDR3 sequences, 45% to 50% seen once. Germline assignment: CDR1 SNHLY and CDR2 FYNNEI. Trimming took off 2 bases at V and 7 bases at J, with 9 bases between the two ends. This CDR3 spans 12 amino acids. This sample is drawn from a study of CD8+CD57+ T cells in acquired aplastic anemia. Overall study context: CD4+ and CD8+ cells, once sorted, gave DNA averaging approximately 3 ug. There were roughly 9.8 million reads, on average, for CD4+ cells from healthy donors.

Sequencing used sorted CD4+, CD8+, or CD8+CD57+ T cells (not recorded which) from PBMCs. The clonotype was recovered from a human donor in good health. The chain joins TRBV2 to TRBJ2-7; the D gene is possibly TRBD1 (7 bases). The CDR3 sequence is CASSEQGGEQYF. The DNA for the CDR3 is TGTGCCAGCAGTGAACAGGGGGGTGAGCAGTACTTC.